The clone carrying this T cell receptor beta chain showed up many times. Its antigen is undetermined. This sample is part of a study of T cell repertoires in cytomegalovirus infection. The wider study: Matching HLA type, along with CMV infection, was indicated by public TCR beta signatures. Findings and caveats of the study: Dominating the ex vivo response were TCR beta clonotypes that were CMV-specific and HLA-C-restricted.

The CDR3 extends over 16 amino acids. Germline loops: CDR1 LNHDA, CDR2 SQIVND (reference sequence). Trimming cost V 9 bases and J 0 bases; bases outside gene matches: 4. TCRdb re-called the reads with MiXCR, one entry per CDR3 protein. The sample lists 46,000 or so distinct CDR3 sequences, more than 20% occurring once. The origin of this receptor is a human donor in good health (CMV status not recorded). Some clones in this sample may be carry-over from other donors' samples. J is TRBJ2-6 and V is TRBV19; 11 nucleotides agree with TRBD1. The sequencing input was PBMCs, sequenced either directly or after in vitro stimulation (not recorded which). This CDR3 reads CASRTGGDSGANVLTF. The CDR3 bases are TGTGCCAGCCGGACAGGGGGCGACTCTGGGGCCAACGTCCTGACTTTC.